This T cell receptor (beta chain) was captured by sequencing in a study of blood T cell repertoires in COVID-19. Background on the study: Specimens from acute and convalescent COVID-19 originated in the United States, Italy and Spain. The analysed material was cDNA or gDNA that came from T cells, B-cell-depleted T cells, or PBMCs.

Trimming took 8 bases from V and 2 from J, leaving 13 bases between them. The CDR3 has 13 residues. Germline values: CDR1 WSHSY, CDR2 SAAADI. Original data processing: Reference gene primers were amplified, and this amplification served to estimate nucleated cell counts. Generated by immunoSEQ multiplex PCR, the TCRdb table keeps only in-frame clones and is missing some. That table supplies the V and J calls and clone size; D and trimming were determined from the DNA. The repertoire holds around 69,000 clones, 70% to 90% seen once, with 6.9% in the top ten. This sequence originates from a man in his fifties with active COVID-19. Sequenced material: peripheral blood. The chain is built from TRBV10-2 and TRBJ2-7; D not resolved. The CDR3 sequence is CASGPGQAYEQYF. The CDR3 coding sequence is TGCGCCAGCGGGCCCGGTCAGGCCTACGAGCAGTACTTC.